Below are 10 T cell receptor beta chains sequenced from a single sample in a study of cytotoxic CD8 clonotypes in ibrutinib-treated CLL. Clones were sequenced by immunoSEQ multiplex PCR, and TCRdb holds only the in-frame ones, with some missing. Of about 160,000 clones in the sample, 81% were seen once. Material: PBMCs, obtained after 12 months of ibrutinib treatment. These receptors originate from a human donor with chronic lymphocytic leukemia.

There are a few counts of this clone. The chain has TRBV5-6 and TRBJ2-4; 11 nucleotides agree with TRBD1. Germline CDR1 reads SGHDT; CDR2 reads YYEEEE. J lost 4 bases, V lost 3 bases, and 12 bases had no gene match. The CDR3 is 18 residues long. CDR3 residues: CASSSGQGAIRRKNIQYF. In DNA, the CDR3 is TGTGCCAGCAGCTCCGGACAGGGGGCGATTCGCCGAAAAAACATTCAGTACTTC. Combining the CDR3 with reference TRBV5-6 and TRBJ2-4 gives the whole variable domain DAGVTQSPTHLIKTRGQQVTLRCSPKSGHDTVSWYQQALGQGPQFIFQYYEEEERQRGNFPDRFSGHQFPNYSSELNVNALLLGDSALYLCASSSGQGAIRRKNIQYFGAGTRLSVL.

This chain connects TRBV9 to TRBJ1-2, with D unresolved. Per germline, CDR1 SGDLS and CDR2 YYNGEE. CDR3 length: 17 amino acids. V was trimmed by 0 bases and J by 0 bases, leaving 15 bases between them. CDR3 in amino acids: CASSVAIEAGANYGYTF. The CDR3 DNA reads TGTGCCAGCAGCGTAGCTATCGAGGCAGGAGCTAACTATGGCTACACCTTC. The full variable domain, completed using reference TRBV9 and TRBJ1-2, is DSGVTQTPKHLITATGQRVTLRCSPRSGDLSVYWYQQSLDQGLQFLIQYYNGEERAKGNILERFSAQQFPDLHSELNLSSLELGDSALYFCASSVAIEAGANYGYTFGSGTRLTVV.

The genes are TRBV7-9 and TRBJ2-7, with D tentatively TRBD2 (5 bases). The germline V and J ends were trimmed by 5 bases and 6 bases, with 14 bases remaining between them. The CDR3 sequence is 13 residues long. The germline V gene has CDR1 SEHNR and CDR2 FQNEAQ (reference sequence). This CDR3 reads CASSPDGGGEQYF. CDR3 in DNA: TGTGCCAGCAGCCCTGATGGAGGTGGCGAGCAGTACTTC.

V gene TRBV7-2 combines with J gene TRBJ2-1; D gene uncertain. The CDR3 has 14 amino acids. Trimming took off 7 bases at V and 3 bases at J, with 13 bases between the two ends. CDR1 and CDR2 (germline): SGHTA, FQGNSA. CDR3 coding DNA: TGTGCCAGCACCCCCGAAAGGCTCTACAATGAGCAGTTCTTC. Translated, it gives CASTPERLYNEQFF.

The J gene is TRBJ1-2, the V gene TRBV12-5, with 8 bases aligning to TRBD1. The CDR3 totals 14 residues. Per germline, CDR1 LGHNT and CDR2 FRNRAP. With 5 bases clipped from V and 8 bases from J, the junction kept 10 bases outside the gene matches. The CDR3: CASGPRQGSEGYTF. DNA for the CDR3: TGTGCTAGTGGTCCACGACAGGGGAGTGAAGGCTACACCTTC.

This chain connects TRBV18 to TRBJ2-5; D might be TRBD1 or TRBD2, each matching 6 bases. Germline V CDR1 and CDR2: KGHSH, LQKENI. The germline V and J ends were trimmed by 2 bases and 4 bases, with 11 bases remaining between them. CDR3 length: 14 residues. CDR3: CASSPKGGGETQYF. For the CDR3, the DNA is TGTGCCAGCTCACCAAAGGGGGGTGGAGAGACCCAGTACTTC.

The chain employs TRBV30 and TRBJ1-3; D gene unclear. V lost 3 bases and J 2 bases, leaving 8 bases between the germline ends. Germline loops: CDR1 GTSNPN, CDR2 SVGIG (reference sequence). The CDR3 runs to 13 residues. In DNA form, the CDR3 reads TGTGCCTGGAGCCCACTAACTGGAAACACCATATATTTT. Its protein product is CAWSPLTGNTIYF.

This sequence joins TRBV4-2 and TRBJ1-1; weak D call: TRBD1 (6 bases). The germline V and J ends were trimmed by 5 bases and 5 bases, with 24 bases remaining between them. Germline CDR1 LGHNA, CDR2 YNFKEQ. This CDR3 spans 17 amino acids. The CDR3 sequence is CASSSGRGAEGGTEAFF. Written as DNA, the CDR3 is TGTGCCAGCAGCTCTGGAAGGGGGGCCGAGGGCGGTACTGAAGCTTTCTTT.

This chain joins TRBV15 and TRBJ1-2; 10 nucleotides line up with TRBD1. Germline loops: CDR1 LNHNV, CDR2 YYDKDF (reference sequence). This CDR3 has 15 amino acids. The V and J ends lost 5 bases and 4 bases, in that order; junction bases with no gene match: 7. For the CDR3, the DNA is TGTGCCACCAGCGACCGGACAGGGGGAGGCTATGGCTACACCTTC. It specifies CATSDRTGGGYGYTF.

This chain joins TRBV4-2 and TRBJ2-7, with a tentative D call TRBD2 (5 bases). Between the trimmed V and J ends, which lost 1 base and 2 bases, there was a span of 12 bases. Germline CDR1 reads LGHNA; CDR2 reads YNFKEQ. This CDR3 region has 15 residues. The CDR3 region has the DNA TGTGCCAGCAGCCAAGTTGAGAGGGCCGCCTACGAGCAGTACTTC. This sequence encodes CASSQVERAAYEQYF.